This T cell receptor beta chain was identified during a study of blood T cells in healthy people across ages. Overall study results and limits: There were more naive CD4+ cells and higher diversity in long-lived donors than in aged donors.

In the case of this clonotype: Its antigen is still unknown. One end of the junction is discordant with germline, which a read error may explain.

Primers used in a second PCR of roughly 6 to 12 cycles were a sample-barcoded 5' primer and a J-beta primer mix. TCRdb reprocessed the 5' RACE reads via MiXCR and lists one record per CDR3 protein. The data hold fewer than 1,000,000 distinct CDR3 sequences, with less than 60% observed a single time. The CDR3 totals 14 residues. Germline V gene lookup returns CDR1 SEHNR and CDR2 FQNEAQ (reference sequence). The donors, aged 6 to 90, were healthy Caucasians from Russia. Each donor supplied approximately 10 milliliters of peripheral blood. Material: blood. The TCR sequence derives from an elderly man in good health. The chain employs TRBV7-9 and TRBJ2-1; the match to TRBD2 covers 8 bases. The CDR3 loop is CASGRSGEYNKQFF. The CDR3 bases are TGTGCCAGCGGCCGTAGCGGGGAGTACAATAAGCAGTTCTTC.